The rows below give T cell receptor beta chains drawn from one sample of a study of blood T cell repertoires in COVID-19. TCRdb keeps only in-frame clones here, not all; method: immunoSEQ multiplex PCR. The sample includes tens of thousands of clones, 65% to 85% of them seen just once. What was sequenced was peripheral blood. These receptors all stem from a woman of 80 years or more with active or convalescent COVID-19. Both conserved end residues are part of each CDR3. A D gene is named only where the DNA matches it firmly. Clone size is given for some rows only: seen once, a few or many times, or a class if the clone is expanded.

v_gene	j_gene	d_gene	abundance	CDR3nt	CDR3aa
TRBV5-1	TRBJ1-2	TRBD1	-	TGCGCCAGCAGCTTAACGGGACAGAATAAGAAGGGCTACACCTTC	CASSLTGQNKKGYTF
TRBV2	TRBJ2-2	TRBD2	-	TGTGCCAGCAGTGGACTAGCGGGAGAGGTAACCGGGGAGCTGTTTTTT	CASSGLAGEVTGELFF
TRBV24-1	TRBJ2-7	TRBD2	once	TGTGCCACCAGTGATTCGACTAGCGGGAGATCCTCCGAGCAGTACTTC	CATSDSTSGRSSEQYF
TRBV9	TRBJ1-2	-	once	TGTGCCAGCAGCGACAGCTACTATGGCTACACCTTC	CASSDSYYGYTF
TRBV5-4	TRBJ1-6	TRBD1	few	TGTGCCAGCAGCTCCCCCGGACAGGGGGCTACTTCACCCCTCCACTTT	CASSSPGQGATSPLHF
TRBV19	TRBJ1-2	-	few	TGTGCCAGTAGTTTTCAGGGAAGAGGATCTGGCTACACCTTC	CASSFQGRGSGYTF
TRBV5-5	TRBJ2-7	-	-	TGTGCCAGCAGCTACGGGGGACAGCTCGCGGAGCAGTACTTC	CASSYGGQLAEQYF
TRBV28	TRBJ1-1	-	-	TGTGCCAGCAGTTTGCGGGGGGGACCTGAAGCTTTCTTT	CASSLRGGPEAFF
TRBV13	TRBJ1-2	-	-	TGTGCCAGCAGCCCTCCCCCGCGACAAGGCTATGGCTACACCTTC	CASSPPPRQGYGYTF
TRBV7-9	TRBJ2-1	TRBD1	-	TGTGCCAGCAGCAGACAGGGAAGGTCCTACAATGAGCAGTTCTTC	CASSRQGRSYNEQFF
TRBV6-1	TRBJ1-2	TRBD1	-	TGTGCCAGCAGTGACAGATGGACAGGGGATCGTGGCTACACCTTC	CASSDRWTGDRGYTF
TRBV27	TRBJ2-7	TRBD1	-	TGTGCCAGCAGTTTATCCATCGGGACAGGGTCCTACGAGCAGTACTTC	CASSLSIGTGSYEQYF
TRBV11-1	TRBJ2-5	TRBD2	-	TGTGCCAGCAGCTTAGCGATCGTTGCTAGCGGGAGCGTTGAGACCCAGTACTTC	CASSLAIVASGSVETQYF
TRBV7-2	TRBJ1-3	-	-	TGTGCCAGCAGCCAAATAGGAGCTGGAAACACCATATATTTT	CASSQIGAGNTIYF
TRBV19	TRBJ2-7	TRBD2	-	TGTGCCAGTGGACTAGCGGGAACGTACGAGCAGTACTTC	CASGLAGTYEQYF
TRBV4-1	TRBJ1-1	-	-	TGCGCCAGCAGCCAAGGGTTGAACTTAAGGAGTGGAGCTTTCTTT	CASSQGLNLRSGAFF
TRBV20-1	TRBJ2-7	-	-	TGCAGTGCCACCCCCAGGGACGAGCAGTACTTC	CSATPRDEQYF
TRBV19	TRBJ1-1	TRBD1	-	TGTGCCAGTAGATCCGGGACAGGGGACACTGAAGCTTTCTTT	CASRSGTGDTEAFF
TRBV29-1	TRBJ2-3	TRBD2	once	TGCAGCGTTGGGGGGACTAGCGGGGATCCCACAGATACGCAGTATTTT	CSVGGTSGDPTDTQYF
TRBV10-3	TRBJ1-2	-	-	TGTGCCATCAGTGTTCCAGGGGTGCTAGGCTTCACCTTC	CAISVPGVLGFTF
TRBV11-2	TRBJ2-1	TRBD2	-	TGTGCCAGCAGCCTGGGACTAGCGTCGCAGTTCTTC	CASSLGLASQFF
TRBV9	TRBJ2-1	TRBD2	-	TGTGCCAGCACCCTAACGGGGACTAGCCTTAGTTCCTACAATGAGCAGTTCTTC	CASTLTGTSLSSYNEQFF
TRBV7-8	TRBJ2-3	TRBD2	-	TGTGCCAGCAGTCGGCGGGAGAGAACAGATACGCAGTATTTT	CASSRRERTDTQYF
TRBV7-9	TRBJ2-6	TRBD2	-	TGTGCCAGCAGCTTATACCGACTAGCGGGAGCCGGTGGGGCCAACGTCCTGACTTTC	CASSLYRLAGAGGANVLTF
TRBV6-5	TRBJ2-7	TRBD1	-	TGTGTCAGCAGCGTCTTTGGACAGGGCTACGAGCAGTACTTC	CVSSVFGQGYEQYF
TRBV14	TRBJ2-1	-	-	TGTGCCAGCAGCGATACAACTAGTTCCTCCTACAATGAGCAGTTCTTC	CASSDTTSSSYNEQFF
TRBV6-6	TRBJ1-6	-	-	TGTGCCAGCAATTTAGGGACTGAAGTATCACCCCTCCACTTT	CASNLGTEVSPLHF
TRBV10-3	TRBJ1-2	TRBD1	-	TGTGCCATCAGACCGGACAGGGGGTATGATGGCTACACCTTC	CAIRPDRGYDGYTF
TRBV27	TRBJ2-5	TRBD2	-	TGTGCCAGCAGCCCGACGAGCGGGGAGTCTGAGACCCAGTACTTC	CASSPTSGESETQYF
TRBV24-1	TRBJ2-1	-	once	TGTGCCACCAGTGATCCCGGTCTAGGTTCCTACAATGAGCAGTTCTTC	CATSDPGLGSYNEQFF
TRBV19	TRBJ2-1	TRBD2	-	TGTGCCAGTAGTCGCAAGCGGGAGGGTATGAATGAGCAGTTCTTC	CASSRKREGMNEQFF
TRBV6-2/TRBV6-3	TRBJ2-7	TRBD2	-	TGTGCCAGCAGTTCCGGGACTAGCGGGACCTACGAGCAGTACTTC	CASSSGTSGTYEQYF
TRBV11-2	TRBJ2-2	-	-	TGTGCCAGCAGCCCCAGGGGGGTAGGCACCGGGGAGCTGTTTTTT	CASSPRGVGTGELFF
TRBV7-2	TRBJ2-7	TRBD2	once	TGTGCCAGCAGCCTTCGGACTAGCGCCCTAACCTACGAGCAGTACTTC	CASSLRTSALTYEQYF
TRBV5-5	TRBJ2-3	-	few	TGTGCCAGCAGCTTGATCCGCGGGACCTACACAGATACGCAGTATTTT	CASSLIRGTYTDTQYF
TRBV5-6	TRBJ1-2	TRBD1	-	TGTGCCAGCAGCCAAGCGGGACAGGGTGCCTATGGCTACACCTTC	CASSQAGQGAYGYTF
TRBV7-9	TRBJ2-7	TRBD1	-	TGTGCCAGCAGCTTAGCCGGGACAGGGATCGAGCAGTACTTC	CASSLAGTGIEQYF